These 14 T cell receptor beta chains were all obtained from the same sample, sequenced in a study of follicular helper T cells after annual influenza vaccination. Produced via immunoSEQ multiplex PCR; TCRdb's table is partial and in-frame only. The sample shows more than 10,000 clones, roughly 77% of them seen only once. Time point given: 2014-2015 season, pre-vaccination. Sample: CXCR5- memory CD4+ T cells sorted from blood, taken on the day of influenza vaccination. These receptors all come from an adult who received the influenza vaccine.

The CDR3 sequence: CAWGQGTFYQPQHF. CDR3 DNA sequence: TGTGCCTGGGGACAGGGGACCTTTTATCAGCCCCAGCATTTT. V gene TRBV30 combines with J gene TRBJ1-5; 9 nucleotides align to TRBD1. Germline lookup yields CDR1 GTSNPN and CDR2 SVGIG (reference sequence). The ends lost 5 bases at V and 5 bases at J; junction bases unmatched: 7. There are 14 residues in the CDR3.

V and J are TRBV7-9 and TRBJ2-7; the D call may be TRBD1 or TRBD2 (6 bases each). Germline loops: CDR1 SEHNR, CDR2 FQNEAQ (reference sequence). The CDR3 length is 13 residues. The ends were cut back, 1 base at V and 7 bases at J, with 11 bases in the middle. Here the CDR3 DNA reads TGTGCCAGCAGCTTAGTGGAGGGGGGTGAGCAGTACTTC. It is translated as CASSLVEGGEQYF.

This chain connects TRBV7-3 to TRBJ2-1; perhaps TRBD2 as D (6 bases). From germline, CDR1 is SGHTA and CDR2 FQGTGA. The CDR3 is 15 residues long. V gave up 1 base and J gave up 1 base, with 8 bases separating them. The CDR3 loop reads CASSLKAGSYNEQFF. In DNA, the CDR3 is TGTGCCAGCAGCTTAAAGGCGGGATCCTACAATGAGCAGTTCTTC.

V gene TRBV4-2 combines with J gene TRBJ2-2; a possible D gene is TRBD2 (5 bases). This CDR3 spans 17 amino acids. V was shortened by 3 bases and J by 1 base, with 15 bases between the two germline ends. Germline V gene data show CDR1 as LGHNA and CDR2 as YNFKEQ. CDR3 coding DNA: TGTGCCAGCAGCCATTCCCAGCGGCGGGTGAACACCGGGGAGCTGTTTTTT. Translated: CASSHSQRRVNTGELFF.

V is TRBV6-1 and J is TRBJ1-5, with TRBD1 matching over 7 bases. The CDR3 spans 17 residues. Unmatched junction bases numbered 11, after V lost 4 bases and J lost 2 bases. Germline V CDR1 and CDR2: MNHNS, SASEGT. The CDR3 nucleotides are TGTGCCAGCAGTGGGCCGGGAGGGGGCGGCGGCAATCAGCCCCAGCATTTT. Residues: CASSGPGGGGGNQPQHF.

The rearrangement uses TRBV19 and TRBJ2-5, with 8 bases matching TRBD1. This CDR3 has 16 amino acids. Per germline, CDR1 LNHDA and CDR2 SQIVND (reference sequence). Unmatched junction bases numbered 15, after V lost 5 bases and J lost 7 bases. The CDR3 DNA is TGTGCCAGTAGTGAGTCTCCAGGGGGCCTGTCTGGGACCCAGTACTTC. This sequence encodes CASSESPGGLSGTQYF.

The chain carries TRBV27 and TRBJ2-7; D is perhaps TRBD2 (6 bases). V gave up 3 bases and J gave up 4 bases, with 13 bases separating them. This CDR3 region has 14 residues. Germline V CDR1 and CDR2: MNHEY, SMNVEV (reference sequence). CDR3 bases: TGTGCCAGCAGTTTCTCCAGCGGGCGGTACGAGCAGTACTTC. Its protein product is CASSFSSGRYEQYF.

V usage is TRBV18 and J usage is TRBJ2-3; possible D gene TRBD1, 6 bases. This CDR3 contains 14 residues. Trimming removed 0 bases from V and 3 bases from J, with 7 bases in between. Per the germline V gene, CDR1 is KGHSH and CDR2 is LQKENI. This CDR3 is CASSPPGQTDTQYF. CDR3 nucleotide sequence: TGTGCCAGCTCACCACCCGGACAGACAGATACGCAGTATTTT.

The chain uses TRBV7-2 and TRBJ2-5; no reliable D call. This CDR3 comprises 13 residues. V lost 3 bases to trimming and J lost 6 bases, with 11 bases between them. Germline V lookup: CDR1 SGHTA, CDR2 FQGNSA. CDR3 bases: TGTGCCAGCAGCTTTAAGGGCGTCAAGACCCAGTACTTC. Its protein product is CASSFKGVKTQYF.

V is TRBV13 and J is TRBJ2-7; D remains unclear. Germline V gene data show CDR1 as PRHDT and CDR2 as FYEKMQ (reference sequence). The ends were cut back, 0 bases at V and 3 bases at J, with 3 bases in the middle. The CDR3 length is 12 residues. CDR3 amino acids: CASSLGVYEQYF. DNA of the CDR3: TGTGCCAGCAGCTTAGGAGTCTACGAGCAGTACTTC.

V and J are TRBV29-1 and TRBJ2-3, with a weak D call TRBD1 (5 bases). The CDR3 sequence is 13 residues long. Germline V gene lookup returns CDR1 SQVTM and CDR2 ANQGSEA. V lost 5 bases and J 1 base, leaving 10 bases between the germline ends. The CDR3, as DNA: TGCAGCGTTCAGGGTGTCGGCACAGATACGCAGTATTTT. Its protein product is CSVQGVGTDTQYF.

The V and J genes are TRBV7-2 and TRBJ2-3; 9 bases are shared with TRBD2. J was trimmed by 8 bases and V by 4 bases; bases with no gene match: 10. The CDR3 runs to 15 residues. CDR1 is SGHTA, CDR2 FQGNSA, per germline. In nucleotides, the CDR3 is TGTGCCAGCAGCTCCTTTGCGGGGGGGCCCGGTACGCAGTATTTT. It codes for CASSSFAGGPGTQYF.

The chain couples TRBV7-3 to TRBJ2-3; TRBD2 matches at 10 bases. There are 17 residues in the CDR3. With 0 bases clipped from V and 6 bases from J, the junction kept 9 bases outside the gene matches. Germline CDR1 is SGHTA and CDR2 is FQGTGA. The CDR3 reads CASSLTPIAGGPDTQYF. In DNA, the CDR3 is TGTGCCAGCAGCTTAACGCCAATAGCGGGGGGCCCGGATACGCAGTATTTT. The variable domain in full, with the rest retrieved from reference TRBV7-3 and TRBJ2-3, is GAGVSQTPSNKVTEKGKYVELRCDPISGHTALYWYRQSLGQGPEFLIYFQGTGAADDSGLPNDRFFAVRPEGSVSTLKIQRTERGDSAVYLCASSLTPIAGGPDTQYFGPGTRLTVL.

Only one count was recorded for this clone. This rearrangement joins TRBV6-6 to TRBJ2-1; 10 nucleotides align to TRBD1. With V trimmed by 0 bases and J by 10 bases, 3 bases remained unmatched. The CDR3 has 14 amino acids. The germline CDR1 and CDR2 sequences are MNHNY and SVGAGI (reference sequence). In DNA form, the CDR3 reads TGTGCCAGCAGTTACTCGCGGGACAGGGGAGAGCAGTTCTTC. Its translation: CASSYSRDRGEQFF.